Listed below are T cell receptor beta chains from one sample, sequenced in a study of T cell changes during pregnancy in multiple sclerosis. Clones were read by immunoSEQ multiplex PCR, and TCRdb kept only the in-frame ones, dropping some. The data show around 95,000 clones, about 91% seen once. The sequencing here drew on peripheral blood, taken after pregnancy. These receptors came from a female donor in good health, enrolled as a control in a pregnancy study. The CDR3 runs from the conserved cysteine through the conserved F or W. The order of the fields is J gene, clone size, V gene, CDR3 protein. A clone size is listed for some rows: how often the clone was seen (once, few, many), or a class if it is expanded.

>TRBJ1-2|once|TRBV30
CAWSGSNRGSYGYTF
>TRBJ1-1|once|TRBV21-1
CASSIQGEVGGFSEAFF
>TRBJ2-3|-|TRBV5-1
CASSFRPAQANTDTQYF
>TRBJ2-7|-|TRBV4-1
CASSQGPRDEQYF
>TRBJ1-4|-|TRBV16
CASQDRGARANEKLFF
>TRBJ1-2|-|TRBV29-1
CSGTGMGGYTF
>TRBJ2-7|-|TRBV5-8
CASLTKRGGSF
>TRBJ2-7|-|TRBV6-1
CASIRSGGTYEQYF
>TRBJ1-4|-|TRBV27
CASSWQGSNEKLFF
>TRBJ1-2|few|TRBV7-9
CASSQTGSYGYTF
>TRBJ2-3|-|TRBV6-4
CATSGPGEADTQYF
>TRBJ1-1|-|TRBV7-2
CASSLPGTAAFF
>TRBJ1-1|-|TRBV19
CASRATGRITNTEAFF
>TRBJ2-1|once|TRBV2
CASRTRTNLYNEQFF
>TRBJ2-2|-|TRBV5-1
CASAAGNTGELFF
>TRBJ2-7|-|TRBV18
CASSPPDRGDEQYF
>TRBJ2-2|once|TRBV6-1
CASSTTGNTGELFF
>TRBJ1-1|-|TRBV5-4
CASSLGPRQGAGTEAFF
>TRBJ1-1|-|TRBV2
CASNFMGLMNTEAFF
>TRBJ2-4|-|TRBV7-9
CASSLWDRGTAKNIQYF
>TRBJ2-7|-|TRBV27
CASSFVLTASYEQYF
>TRBJ1-1|-|TRBV7-9
CASSLGVGGGDFF
>TRBJ2-5|-|TRBV28
CASSLRGGSGTQYF
>TRBJ1-2|-|TRBV18
CASSGRTGAHYGYTF
>TRBJ2-3|-|TRBV5-1
CASSLAEPSTDTQYF
>TRBJ2-5|once|TRBV10-3
CAINDRGGETQYF
>TRBJ2-3|-|TRBV7-3
CASSQQGWSDTQYF
>TRBJ1-6|-|TRBV6-1
CASTPGQGESSPLHF
>TRBJ2-7|-|TRBV11-1
CASSTTSGRYEQYF
>TRBJ1-5|once|TRBV5-6
CASSLGGGRGNQPQHF
>TRBJ1-1|-|TRBV7-9
CASSSPTGMNTEAFF
>TRBJ2-1|-|TRBV19
CASSILPTGYNEQFF
>TRBJ2-2|-|TRBV28
CASSLPSENTGELFF
>TRBJ1-5|-|TRBV21-1
CASSKSLSSHQPQHF
>TRBJ1-2|-|TRBV7-8
CASSPRRTLNYGYTF
>TRBJ2-5|once|TRBV21-1
CASSKGLAEETQYF
>TRBJ2-1|-|TRBV5-6
CASISTGTGGDEQFF
>TRBJ2-1|once|TRBV6-1
CASSELGVKQFF
>TRBJ2-7|-|TRBV5-6
CASARDRGYEQYF
>TRBJ1-6|few|TRBV7-9
CASSLVEGDSPLHF
>TRBJ2-1|once|TRBV19
CASSSGRVNEQFF
>TRBJ2-2|-|TRBV27
CASTTSYTGELFF
>TRBJ2-7|-|TRBV5-6
CASSLFISYEQYF
>TRBJ2-2|once|TRBV2
CASGLGSQNTGELFF
>TRBJ1-1|-|TRBV27
CASSYTGPTEAFF
>TRBJ2-3|-|TRBV6-5
CASSPYRWGTDTQYF
>TRBJ1-2|few|TRBV2
CATTDRIGGYTF
>TRBJ2-3|once|TRBV5-1
CASSLEASGGARAQYF
>TRBJ1-6|-|TRBV5-6
CASRGDRGRAPLHF